The subject of this entry is one TCR beta chain. Its matching antigen is unknown. The ends were cut back, 4 bases at V and 5 bases at J, with 20 bases in the middle. CDR3 size: 16 residues. Germline loops: CDR1 LGHNA, CDR2 YSLEER. The sample originates from a study of a mutant IDH1 vaccine in newly diagnosed glioma. Study-level background: Beginning 4-6 weeks after radiotherapy alone, or with temozolomide cycles, vaccination took place. Overall study results and limits: In just under 95% of patients, immune responses induced by the vaccine occurred. Pseudoprogression apparently tracked independently of changes in top peripheral T cell clonotypes.

Specified time point: week 11, during vaccination. Alongside topical imiquimod, each dose of vaccine comprised 300 ug of mutant IDH1 20-mer peptide. The assay was immunoSEQ multiplex PCR, and TCRdb's table has in-frame clones only and misses some. The sample lists 30,000 to 35,000 clones, nearly 90% occurring once. The chain joins TRBV4-3 to TRBJ1-1; tentative D call: TRBD1 (5 bases). The receptor was isolated from a young man with glioma. Sequencing used PBMCs, obtained from a glioma patient whose treatment included an IDH1 peptide vaccine. The CDR3 DNA reads as TGCGCCAGCAGCCTCGGGACGTGGTCGAGTAATACTGAAGCTTTCTTT. As protein: CASSLGTWSSNTEAFF.